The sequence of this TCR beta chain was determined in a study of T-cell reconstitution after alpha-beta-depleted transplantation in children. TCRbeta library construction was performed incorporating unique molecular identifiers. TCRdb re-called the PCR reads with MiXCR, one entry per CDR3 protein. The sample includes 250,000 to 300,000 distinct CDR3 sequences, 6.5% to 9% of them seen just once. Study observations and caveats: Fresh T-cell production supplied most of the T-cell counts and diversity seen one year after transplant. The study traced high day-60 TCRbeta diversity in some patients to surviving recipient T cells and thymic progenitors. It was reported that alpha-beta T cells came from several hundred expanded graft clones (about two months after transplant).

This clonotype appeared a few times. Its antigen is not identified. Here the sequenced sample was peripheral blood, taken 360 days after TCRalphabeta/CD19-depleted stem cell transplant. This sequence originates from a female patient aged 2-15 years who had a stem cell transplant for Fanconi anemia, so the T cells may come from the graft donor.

The CDR3 sequence is CASSLLGRSNEKLFF. CDR3 nucleotide sequence: TGTGCCAGCAGCTTGCTAGGCAGGTCAAATGAAAAACTGTTTTTT. This chain connects TRBV5-5 to TRBJ1-4; D not certain. V was trimmed by 1 base and J by 5 bases, leaving 12 bases between them. The CDR3 totals 15 residues. Germline V gene sequence: CDR1 SGHKS, CDR2 YYEKEE (reference sequence).